Listed here is a single T cell receptor beta chain. Its antigen remains unidentified. Researchers ran the PCR with 60 Vbeta and 13 Jbeta primers. Sequenced by immunoSEQ multiplex PCR; TCRdb stores in-frame clones only, minus some. Of roughly 100,000 clones listed, around 73% are singletons. This entry belongs to a study of cytomegalovirus exposure and HLA in healthy donors. General study results and limits: Productive status was seen about 87% or about 30% of the time for most TCR beta V segments in an earlier analysis. Among immune exposure information, only CMV serostatus was available.

The CDR3 contains 19 residues. Germline V CDR1 and CDR2: SGDLS, YYNGEE. V trimming: 4 bases; J trimming: 6 bases; junction bases outside the gene matches: 16. The source material was PBMCs. The rearrangement uses TRBV9 and TRBJ2-2; 12 bases fit TRBD2. This clonotype originated in a man younger than 45 in good health and CMV-seronegative. The CDR3 DNA is TGTGCCAGCAGCTTACGGACTAGCGGGGATTCGAGTGGCGCCGGGGAGCTGTTTTTT. Translating gives CASSLRTSGDSSGAGELFF.